Reported below is one T cell receptor beta chain. Its antigen has not been determined. The input lacks base qualities; no much larger clone sits a single base away. In total, around 600 healthy bone marrow donors made up the cohort. At the time of sampling, every cohort member was nominally healthy, though immune exposures that went unrecorded were likely present. The donor was CMV seronegative and was included in the group of a few hundred seronegative cohort members. A peripheral blood sample was collected from each donor, and TCR beta sequencing was performed on peripheral blood mononuclear cells. The Qiagen DNeasy Blood Extraction Kit was used to extract genomic DNA from the blood cell samples. These data originate in a study of cytomegalovirus exposure and HLA in healthy donors (dated by TCRdb to the late 2010s). Study-level background: An earlier analysis of 587 of the donors reported over 250 Gb of sequence data and some 110 million unique TCR beta sequences obtained from roughly 180 million T cells. Around 330 gigabases of sequencing data and roughly 81 million unique TCR sequences made up an early release that covered 500 to 700 HLA-typed donors. Among the 398 genotyped donors, roughly 80% belonged to the genetic ancestry cluster associated with self-reported Caucasian donors. The study aimed to test whether cataloging public T cell receptors could reveal signatures of past pathogen exposure. The T cell repertoires of 666 subjects were profiled by immunosequencing and related to cytomegalovirus serostatus. In addition to the first cohort of about 650 subjects, a separate validation cohort of 100 to 150 different subjects was used. High-throughput TCR immunosequencing, statistical association of individual TCRs with disease status, and machine learning were combined to predict cytomegalovirus infection status. In a later analysis, previously published TCR beta repertoires from 600 to 850 donors were re-analyzed and high-resolution HLA genotyping was added so that TCR occurrence patterns could be studied. Rather than using new phenotypic data, the later analysis identified candidate immune exposures from TCR beta sequences and from how often those sequences occurred across donors. An earlier analysis of fewer than 700 of the donors applied high-throughput TCR beta sequencing to assess whether each TCR beta V gene segment acted as functional or pseudogenic. Donor age, sex, ethnicity and CMV serostatus were compiled together with the repertoire data. In a later genetic analysis, genome-wide SNP genotypes for about 55% of the 666 donors were used, and that subset was treated as a discovery cohort. Every repertoire in the discovery cohort had been generated on one and the same sequencing platform. Class I and class II HLA loci were covered by the typing at four-digit resolution. Typing coverage varied by locus: roughly 629-640 donors for A, B, C, DRB1 and DQB1; roughly 510 for DQA1; approximately 570 for DPA1; approximately 490 for DPB1. Roughly five DR-DQ haplotypes were handled as single units for association and clustering, since linkage in the cohort was strong. Across approximately 420 genotyped donors of the cohort, an average of roughly 250,000 unique TCR beta nucleotide sequences per donor were sequenced, and roughly 20% of those sequences were non-productive. Results and caveats for the whole study, not just this receptor: The authors suggested that the approach could potentially be extended to other disease states and immunological phenotypes. Because HLA typing was unavailable for some donors at each locus, only the typed subset was used in association tests. According to a later analysis, TCR association rates differed among HLA loci, with DRB1 alleles showing the most associated TCRs and HLA-C alleles showing the fewest. Linkage disequilibrium might explain the correlated functional status among segregating V segments, but an unknown experimental factor could not be ruled out. A further reported finding was that TCR beta sequences accurately predicted the HLA-A and HLA-B alleles for most subjects in the first cohort. The classifier was reported to diagnose cytomegalovirus status with high specificity and sensitivity in both the original and validation cohorts. At a false discovery rate of 0.05, a later analysis linked 15,000 to 20,000 TCR beta sequences to specific HLA alleles. A later analysis found that HLA-associated TCR beta chains were more clonally expanded and had lower generation probabilities than equally common non-associated chains. In a later analysis, several top co-occurrence clusters were reported to appear linked to parvovirus B19, influenza, CMV and Epstein-Barr virus. This cohort had only TCR beta chains sequenced, and the lack of alpha or paired-chain data limited which features could be detected. In the study, around 160 TCR beta chains were listed as associated with cytomegalovirus. According to a later genetic analysis, donors in an Asian-associated ancestry cluster had fewer N-insertions in productive TCRs than the approximately 650-donor mean. In a later genetic analysis, a missense DCLRE1C variant was associated with V-gene and J-gene trimming of TCR beta chains, and the association was replicated in an independent cohort. CMV serostatus was the only immune exposure information available for the cohort. The 87-base-pair reads could not distinguish some IMGT-functional V segments, including TRBV6-2 and TRBV6-3, so those segments were excluded. In vitro tests confirmed that a few of the cytomegalovirus-associated TCR beta chains recognize cytomegalovirus antigens. Broadly in line with IMGT annotations, most TCR beta V segments showed up in productive rearrangements about 90% or about 30% of the time in an earlier analysis of around 600 of the donors. The presence/absence analyses assumed that sequencing depth was roughly uniform across donors, and that assumption may not be true. When HLA alleles, especially DR and DQ, strongly co-occurred, attributing TCR associations to individual alleles was difficult. Over 15 rarely observed V segments, including chromosome 9 orphons, were excluded from the earlier analysis of 550 to 700 of the donors because counts were too low. A cluster of highly shared sequence variants was judged likely to be a technical artifact of the sequencing pipeline. Across donors, most TCR sequences were observed very rarely, whereas some public TCRs were present in many individuals. In a later analysis, most CMV-associated TCR beta chains were found to appear HLA-restricted, with HLA associations seemingly driven largely by CMV exposure.

Library creation used the immunoSEQ multiplex PCR assay. For the multiplex PCR, a mixture combining 60 forward primers for TCR Vbeta segments and 13 reverse primers for TCR Jbeta segments was used. The CDR3 region of rearranged TCR beta genes was amplified from genomic DNA by a multiplex PCR assay. The Illumina HiSeq System was used to sequence the amplified TCR beta libraries as 87-base-pair reads. The source study handled its data this way. Across the roughly 600 repertoires, a later analysis counted tens of millions of unique TCR beta chains, roughly 11 million of which were shared by at least two donors. Raw reads were error-corrected and collapsed into unique sequences by a nearest-neighbor algorithm in which closely related sequences were merged to remove PCR and sequencing errors. CDR3 sequences were aligned to IMGT reference sequences to assign V, D and J gene segments. For a sequence to be retained, at least a six-nucleotide match to both a V gene segment and a J gene segment was required. Rearrangements were called productive when the CDR3 lacked stop codons and stayed in frame with V and J; all others were non-productive. CDR3 was defined by IMGT convention, running from the second conserved V-encoded cysteine to the conserved J-encoded phenylalanine. Sequences without an unambiguous match to a single V gene segment were excluded from the earlier analysis of a few hundred of the donors. In an earlier analysis of 587 of the donors, V segments were called functional above 56.7% productive rearrangements and were called segregating when the between-donor standard deviation exceeded 5%. A statistical classification framework was developed to diagnose cytomegalovirus status using the catalog of TCR beta chain sequences. In a later analysis, TCR nucleotide sequences were compared against IMGT/GENE-DB human TR gene sequences so that V and J genes could be assigned. The TCRdist pipeline was used in a later analysis to assign CDR3 sequences and most-parsimonious VDJ recombination scenarios. A later analysis defined each TCR beta chain by its CDR3 amino acid sequence plus V-gene family, and excluded reads lacking a unique V-gene family. As a way to deal with suspected cross-contamination and a sequencing artifact, a later analysis dropped nearly 600 nucleotide sequences that were highly shared and had low generation probability. A later analysis calculated a clonal expansion index for each public chain from normalized within-repertoire ranks of inferred template counts. In a later analysis, generation probabilities were computed with a VDJ recombination model fitted to out-of-frame rearrangements, and the resulting probabilities were checked against IGoR. In a later analysis, TCR-TCR, TCR-HLA and TCR-CMV co-occurrence was scored with hypergeometric tests, and a repertoire-size bias correction was applied to TCR pairs. To estimate false discovery rates, a later analysis permuted the HLA or CMV assignments 20 times. In a later analysis, co-occurring TCRs were grouped using DBSCAN, with TCRdist sequence similarity added in when clustering inside HLA-allele-positive subsets. Repertoires with fewer than 30,000 or more than 120,000 public chains, plus five repertoires with anomalous nucleotide sharing, were excluded from co-occurrence clustering. TCRdb carries this immuneACCESS record with in-frame sequences only. Its versions omit some clonotypes, under half of them owing to an unresolved V gene in the studies checked, with the rest unexplained. V and J calls and clone size come straight from that table; D and trimming were deduced from the DNA. The sample includes 150,000 to 200,000 clones, with roughly 85% observed a single time. The ten largest clones add up to 0.95% to 1.5% of the sample.

Sequences LGHNA (CDR1) and YNFKEQ (CDR2) are obtained from the germline V gene. Counted from cysteine to phenylalanine, this CDR3 has 16 amino acids. Of all the DNA, just the CDR3 is kept, 48 bases in frame from base 1. V is pruned by 1 base and J by 8 bases, leaving 10 bases of the junction without a gene match. The receptor's source is a woman in her 50s in good health and CMV-seronegative. This sequence uses TRBV4-2 and TRBJ1-4, with 7 bases in between that match TRBD1. Sample: PBMCs. Here the CDR3 is given as CASSQAVGRGNEKLFF. The base sequence is TGTGCCAGCAGCCAAGCGGTTGGCAGGGGGAACGAAAAACTGTTTTTT.